This T cell receptor beta chain comes out of a study of T cells in localized non-small cell lung cancer (dated by TCRdb to between 2020 and 2021). For the wider study: T cell repertoires of 236 early-stage NSCLC patients were analyzed, with tumors being compared against uninvolved tumor-adjacent lungs. Of the NSCLC patients, roughly 130 were male and approximately 99 were female, and the mean age was around 66 years. All 220 or so NSCLC patients in the cohort were treatment-naive and had localized lung tumors that were resected.

At diagnosis, tumor, uninvolved tumor-adjacent lung and peripheral blood were collected and then preserved as a mix of FFPE and fresh-frozen material. For TCR repertoire profiling, blood samples were analyzed in the form of peripheral blood mononuclear cells. From its cysteine to its phenylalanine, the CDR3 spans 14 amino acids. Just the 42-base CDR3 DNA is kept, in frame starting at base 1. From the germline V gene (reference sequence), CDR1 is LNHDA and CDR2 is SQIVND. V lost 7 bases and J lost 1 base, and the count of bases not matched to a germline gene is 5. Overall results and qualifications from the work: Because multi-region tumor sequencing was not performed, intratumor heterogeneity could not be ruled out. Because the study design was exploratory, TCR variables were selected using unadjusted p-values without false-discovery rate correction. A median of approximately 55 of the top 100 tumor clones were detected in paired uninvolved adjacent lung, and approximately 28 of these tumor clones were also found among the top 100 clones of the paired uninvolved adjacent lung. Longer overall survival was associated with higher blood T cell density, whereas shorter survival was associated with higher adjacent-lung clonality. Uninvolved tumor-adjacent lung showed the highest T cell clonality, higher than tumor, which suggests more focused antigenic responses in the uninvolved tumor-adjacent lung.

Concerning this clone itself: Its recognized antigen is unknown. No quality values exist for individual bases; no much larger clone is one base distant.

TCR beta CDR3 regions were sequenced from DNA using the immunoSEQ Assay. Under the source paper's analysis protocol: To compute T cell density, TCR beta template counts were normalized to usable DNA, which was estimated by amplifying housekeeping genes. Richness was estimated with the preseqR package, extrapolating to 400,000 templates for PBMC samples and 120,000 templates for tissue samples. Clonality was defined as one minus Pielou's evenness. Differential abundance testing on productive amino-acid clonotypes, with a minimum total count of 5 and an alpha of 0.1, was used to identify tissue-enriched TCRs. The Jaccard Index and the Morisita Overlap Index were used to measure how much the repertoires overlapped between compartments. GLIPH grouped TCR beta CDR3s together with public tetramer-defined viral CDR3s, and a viral motif had to include at least three viral sequences and show V-gene enrichment. TCRdb provides this immuneACCESS table in a form limited to in-frame rearrangements. Some clones are lacking; in checked studies, under half of them reflect an unresolved V gene, and why the rest are absent is not known. From that table come the V and J calls and clone size; the DNA was used to work out D and trimming. The sample records tens of thousands of clones, more than 70% of which are singletons. The top ten clones comprise 8.5% to 10% of the sample.

The receptor was isolated from a female donor of 60 years or more with stage I lung adenocarcinoma. The V and J genes are TRBV19 and TRBJ2-7; 9 nucleotides in the junction match TRBD1. Sequencing used peripheral blood, obtained before any cancer treatment. The nucleotide sequence is given as TGTGCCAGTACCGCCGGGACAGGGTCCTACGAGCAGTACTTC. Translated, it reads CASTAGTGSYEQYF. The reference TRBV19 and TRBJ2-7 proteins fill in what lies around the CDR3, so the full variable domain reads DGGITQSPKYLFRKEGQNVTLSCEQNLNHDAMYWYRQDPGQGLRLIYYSQIVNDFQKGDIAEGYSVSREKKESFPLTVTSAQKNPTAFYLCASTAGTGSYEQYFGPGTRLTVT.